Shown below are 24 T cell receptor beta chains from a single sample sequenced in a study of chemoradiotherapy in HPV16-positive cancers. Clones were sequenced by immunoSEQ multiplex PCR, and TCRdb holds only the in-frame ones, with some missing. The sample yields about 7,900 clones, about 80% seen once. Collection took place from a patient who underwent chemoradiotherapy. Source of these receptors: a human donor with HPV-associated anogenital cancer.

This clone has a handful of counts. This rearrangement joins TRBV7-6 to TRBJ2-7; 13 bases map to TRBD2. This CDR3 is built from 16 residues. The trim removed 1 base at V and 2 bases at J, leaving 2 bases unmatched. Looked up from germline, CDR1 is SGHVS and CDR2 is FNYEAQ. This chain's CDR3 is CASSLGGTSGAYEQYF. In nucleotides, the CDR3 is TGTGCCAGCAGCTTAGGCGGGACTAGCGGGGCCTACGAGCAGTACTTC.

Only a few counts were recorded for this clone. The CDR3 loop is CASSIVSGRAGSEQYF. Written as DNA, the CDR3 is TGTGCCAGTAGTATTGTCAGCGGGAGGGCCGGGAGTGAGCAGTACTTC. The chain employs TRBV19 and TRBJ2-7, with 10 positions matching TRBD2. From germline, CDR1 is LNHDA and CDR2 SQIVND (reference sequence). J lost 7 bases, V lost 3 bases, and 12 bases had no gene match. The CDR3 totals 16 residues.

The chain employs TRBV2 and TRBJ2-1, with TRBD2 matching over 9 bases. V gave up 5 bases and J gave up 5 bases; unmatched junction bases: 10. Germline-derived CDR1 and CDR2 are SNHLY and FYNNEI. The CDR3 is made up of 16 amino acids. CDR3 protein: CASSPQGLAGNNEQFF. The DNA of the CDR3 is TGTGCCAGCAGTCCCCAGGGACTAGCCGGAAACAATGAGCAGTTCTTC.

V gene TRBV19 combines with J gene TRBJ1-4, with 7 bases identical to TRBD1. This CDR3 is 15 amino acids long. Germline-derived CDR1 and CDR2 are LNHDA and SQIVND (reference sequence). V shed 5 bases, J shed 3 bases, and the junction held 6 bases outside the gene matches. CDR3 residues: CASSLQGVANEKLFF. The CDR3 region has the DNA TGTGCCAGTAGTTTGCAGGGGGTGGCTAATGAAAAACTGTTTTTT. The full variable domain, completed using reference TRBV19 and TRBJ1-4, is DGGITQSPKYLFRKEGQNVTLSCEQNLNHDAMYWYRQDPGQGLRLIYYSQIVNDFQKGDIAEGYSVSREKKESFPLTVTSAQKNPTAFYLCASSLQGVANEKLFFGSGTQLSVL.

This clone was recorded only once. The chain uses TRBV5-1 and TRBJ2-7; TRBD2 is a possible D gene (5 bases). The germline V gene encodes CDR1 SGHRS and CDR2 YFSETQ. Trimming pared 5 bases from V and 0 bases from J, leaving 9 bases between. The CDR3 runs to 13 residues. CDR3 bases: TGCGCCAGCAGTCTTGAGGGCTCCTACGAGCAGTACTTC. Residues: CASSLEGSYEQYF.

The chain carries TRBV2 and TRBJ2-7; D is perhaps TRBD2 (6 bases). CDR3 length: 14 residues. Germline assignment: CDR1 SNHLY and CDR2 FYNNEI. Trimming stripped 2 bases from V and 2 bases from J, with 10 bases between. CDR3 protein: CASSERRETYEQYF. For the CDR3, the DNA is TGTGCCAGCAGTGAAAGGAGGGAAACCTACGAGCAGTACTTC.

This sequence joins TRBV30 and TRBJ2-5; TRBD2 agrees at 9 bases. Germline V gives CDR1 GTSNPN, CDR2 SVGIG (reference sequence). The CDR3 contains 17 residues. V was clipped by 0 bases and J by 3 bases; unmatched bases: 11. For the CDR3, the DNA is TGTGCCTGGAGTGTCCGTAGCGGGAGTCTTGGGGAAGAGACCCAGTACTTC. Translation gives CAWSVRSGSLGEETQYF.

The chain employs TRBV5-6 and TRBJ2-1, with 10 positions matching TRBD1. J was trimmed by 9 bases and V by 3 bases; bases with no gene match: 9. Germline values: CDR1 SGHDT, CDR2 YYEEEE. This CDR3 has 15 amino acids. CDR3 amino acids: CASSSLRGTGVEQFF. CDR3 sequence (DNA): TGTGCCAGCAGCTCCTTAAGAGGGACAGGGGTTGAGCAGTTCTTC. Full variable domain (rest looked up from reference TRBV5-6 and TRBJ2-1): DAGVTQSPTHLIKTRGQQVTLRCSPKSGHDTVSWYQQALGQGPQFIFQYYEEEERQRGNFPDRFSGHQFPNYSSELNVNALLLGDSALYLCASSSLRGTGVEQFFGPGTRLTVL.

The rearrangement links TRBV7-9 to TRBJ1-4; D unclear. The V end was cut by 0 bases, the J end by 3 bases, with 11 bases between. The CDR3 length is 16 residues. Per the germline V gene, CDR1 is SEHNR and CDR2 is FQNEAQ (reference sequence). The DNA of the CDR3 is TGTGCCAGCAGCTTAGCGGCTGCGGGAGCTAATGAAAAACTGTTTTTT. It is translated as CASSLAAAGANEKLFF.

The chain carries TRBV29-1 and TRBJ1-1, with D maybe TRBD1 (5 bases). This CDR3 is built from 14 residues. V lost 3 bases and J lost 5, with 16 bases in between. CDR1 and CDR2 from the germline V gene are SQVTM and ANQGSEA. The CDR3 protein is CSVDPHGGRTEAFF. The CDR3 nucleotides are TGCAGCGTTGACCCCCATGGGGGGAGGACTGAAGCTTTCTTT.

This clone has just a few counts. The chain couples TRBV23-1 to TRBJ1-5, with a tentative D call TRBD1 (5 bases). TRBV23-1 is an open reading frame whose function is uncertain. This CDR3 is 16 amino acids long. The V end lost 0 bases, the J end lost 2 bases, and 11 bases lay between the germline ends. The DNA of the CDR3 is TGCGCCAGCAGTCAATCCGAGGTCAGGGGCAATCAGCCCCAGCATTTT. Residues: CASSQSEVRGNQPQHF.

This clone has a single count. The V call is TRBV19, the J call TRBJ1-5, with D unclear. This CDR3 comprises 13 residues. Looked up from germline, CDR1 is LNHDA and CDR2 is SQIVND (reference sequence). V lost 3 bases and J lost 7, with 10 bases in between. The chain's CDR3 is CASSMEGGQPQHF. In DNA, the CDR3 is TGTGCCAGTAGTATGGAGGGAGGCCAGCCCCAGCATTTT. Variable domain in full (rest from reference TRBV19 and TRBJ1-5): DGGITQSPKYLFRKEGQNVTLSCEQNLNHDAMYWYRQDPGQGLRLIYYSQIVNDFQKGDIAEGYSVSREKKESFPLTVTSAQKNPTAFYLCASSMEGGQPQHFGDGTRLSIL.

The chain combines TRBV28 with TRBJ2-5, with D maybe TRBD1 (5 bases). The V gene lost 3 bases and the J gene lost 5 bases, with 13 bases spanning the gap. The CDR3 covers 14 residues. From germline, CDR1 is MDHEN and CDR2 SYDVKM. The CDR3 region is CASSFSSQGETQYF. The DNA for the CDR3 is TGTGCCAGCAGTTTTAGTAGTCAGGGTGAGACCCAGTACTTC.

The chain is built from TRBV30 and TRBJ2-7; D call uncertain. The CDR3 is made up of 11 amino acids. Germline V gives CDR1 GTSNPN, CDR2 SVGIG (reference sequence). The V and J ends lost 2 bases and 3 bases respectively, with 5 bases between them. This CDR3 is CAWSPDYEQYF. The CDR3 DNA is TGTGCCTGGAGTCCTGACTACGAGCAGTACTTC. Variable domain in full (rest from reference TRBV30 and TRBJ2-7): SQTIHQWPATLVQPVGSPLSLECTVEGTSNPNLYWYRQAAGRGLQLLFYSVGIGQISSEVPQNLSASRPQDRQFILSSKKLLLSDSGFYLCAWSPDYEQYFGPGTRLTVT.

CDR3 nucleotide sequence: TGTGCCACCAGCAGAGACAGGGCCCTCTTGAACACTGAAGCTTTCTTT. It encodes CATSRDRALLNTEAFF. This chain uses TRBV15 with TRBJ1-1, with D possibly being TRBD1 (5 bases). In germline, CDR1 is LNHNV, CDR2 YYDKDF (reference sequence). This CDR3 has 16 residues. Trimming took 0 bases from V and 0 from J, leaving 11 bases between them.

The rearrangement links TRBV18 to TRBJ1-1; D perhaps matches TRBD1 (5 bases). The length of the CDR3 is 16 residues. The germline V gene has CDR1 KGHSH and CDR2 LQKENI. V was shortened by 3 bases and J by 0 bases, with 14 bases between the two germline ends. The CDR3 DNA is TGTGCCAGCTCACCCCGGGACGGGGGGATGAACACTGAAGCTTTCTTT. Amino acid sequence: CASSPRDGGMNTEAFF.

The J gene is TRBJ2-1, the V gene TRBV19, with 10 positions matching TRBD1. The CDR3 spans 18 residues. Trimming cost V 0 bases and J 0 bases; bases outside gene matches: 5. Germline-derived CDR1 and CDR2 are LNHDA and SQIVND (reference sequence). The CDR3 coding sequence is TGTGCCAGTAGTATAGATGGGGGGACAGGGGTCTCCTACAATGAGCAGTTCTTC. Protein: CASSIDGGTGVSYNEQFF.

This chain uses TRBV27 with TRBJ2-7, with TRBD2 as a possible D gene (5 bases). The CDR3 spans 14 residues. V was trimmed by 3 bases and J by 1 base, leaving 10 bases between them. Germline CDR1 MNHEY, CDR2 SMNVEV (reference sequence). The chain's CDR3 is CASSLWTYSYEQYF. The DNA for the CDR3 is TGTGCCAGCAGTTTGTGGACTTATTCCTACGAGCAGTACTTC.

This clone has a handful of counts. The gene calls are TRBV5-6 and TRBJ2-2; a possible D gene is TRBD1 (7 bases). Trimming took off 4 bases at V and 3 bases at J, with 10 bases between the two ends. Germline V gene lookup returns CDR1 SGHDT and CDR2 YYEEEE. This CDR3 is built from 14 residues. The CDR3 is CASSAGQHTGELFF. The CDR3 bases are TGTGCCAGCAGCGCGGGACAGCACACCGGGGAGCTGTTTTTT.

The V gene is TRBV6-5, the J gene TRBJ1-5; no clear D. The V end was cut by 2 bases, the J end by 5 bases, with 10 bases between. CDR1 and CDR2 from the germline V gene are MNHEY and SVGAGI. The CDR3 consists of 14 residues. The CDR3 is CASSYGQTHQPQHF. The CDR3 coding sequence is TGTGCCAGCAGTTACGGGCAGACCCATCAGCCCCAGCATTTT.

This chain connects TRBV19 to TRBJ2-7; tentatively, D is TRBD2 (6 bases). This CDR3 has 13 amino acids. CDR1 LNHDA and CDR2 SQIVND come from the germline V gene (reference sequence). V was trimmed by 5 bases and J by 5 bases, leaving 13 bases between them. The CDR3 protein is CASSPQLANEQYF. Here the CDR3 DNA reads TGTGCCAGTAGTCCCCAACTAGCCAACGAGCAGTACTTC.

Concerning this clone: Relative to the germline gene, one junction end is altered; a read error may explain this. CDR3: CASSKNSGTSEGRRHF. As DNA, the CDR3 is TGTGCCAGCAGTAAGAACTCCGGGACTAGCGAGGGTCGGCGACACTTC. The gene calls are TRBV7-2 and TRBJ2-5; 10 bases match TRBD2. From germline, CDR1 is SGHTA and CDR2 FQGNSA. The CDR3 runs 16 residues.

The gene calls are TRBV29-1 and TRBJ1-3; 10 positions agree with TRBD1. Germline CDR1 and CDR2: SQVTM and ANQGSEA. The V and J ends lost 6 bases and 2 bases, in that order; junction bases with no gene match: 1. This CDR3 region has 13 residues. The CDR3 loop is CSVGTGAGNTIYF. For the CDR3, the DNA is TGCAGCGTCGGGACAGGGGCTGGAAACACCATATATTTT.

The rearrangement joins TRBV9 to TRBJ2-4; D might be TRBD2 (6 bases). The germline CDR1 and CDR2 sequences are SGDLS and YYNGEE. This CDR3 contains 12 residues. Trimming took 1 base from V and 7 from J, leaving 6 bases between them. The CDR3 nucleotides are TGTGCCAGCAGCGTAAGCGGGAACATTCAGTACTTC. Protein product: CASSVSGNIQYF.